This T cell receptor beta chain was recovered during a study of cytomegalovirus exposure and HLA in healthy donors. Notes on the study in general: With high specificity and sensitivity, the classifier reportedly diagnosed cytomegalovirus status. Overall, roughly 170 TCR beta chains were annotated as cytomegalovirus-associated. Some public TCRs appeared in many individuals, while most sequences were rare.

A note on this clone: Its cognate antigen is unknown.

Only in-frame clones appear in the TCRdb table, and some are missing; sequencing was by immunoSEQ multiplex PCR. Among 110,000 or so clones, roughly 88% were seen once, and the ten largest hold less than 2%. V shed 2 bases and J shed 1 base, with 14 bases lying between them. The germline V gene encodes CDR1 GTSNPN and CDR2 SVGIG (reference sequence). The CDR3 sequence is 15 residues long. The sequenced sample was PBMCs. This receptor was taken from a man aged 18 to 30 in good health and CMV-seronegative. The gene calls are TRBV30 and TRBJ1-1; weak D call: TRBD1 (5 bases). CDR3 bases: TGTGCCTGGAGTCTCCTTCCGACAGAGAACACTGAAGCTTTCTTT. It encodes CAWSLLPTENTEAFF.